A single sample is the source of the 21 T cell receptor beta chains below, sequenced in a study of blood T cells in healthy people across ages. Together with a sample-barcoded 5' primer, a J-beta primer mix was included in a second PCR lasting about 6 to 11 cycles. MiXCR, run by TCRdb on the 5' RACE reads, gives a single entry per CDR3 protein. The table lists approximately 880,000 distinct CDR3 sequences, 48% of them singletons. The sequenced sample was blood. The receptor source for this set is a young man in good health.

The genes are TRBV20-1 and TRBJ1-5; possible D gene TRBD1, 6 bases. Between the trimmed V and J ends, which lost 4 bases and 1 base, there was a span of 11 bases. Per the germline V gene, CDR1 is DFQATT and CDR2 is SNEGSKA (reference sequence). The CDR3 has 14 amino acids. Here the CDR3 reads CSAKRGGSNQPQHF. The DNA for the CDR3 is TGCAGTGCTAAACGAGGGGGAAGCAATCAGCCCCAGCATTTT.

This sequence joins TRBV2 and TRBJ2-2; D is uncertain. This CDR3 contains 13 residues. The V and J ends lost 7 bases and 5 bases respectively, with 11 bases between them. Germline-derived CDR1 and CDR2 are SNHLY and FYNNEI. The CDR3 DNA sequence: TGTGCCAGCACCAGGACCCAAACCGGGGAGCTGTTTTTT. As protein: CASTRTQTGELFF.

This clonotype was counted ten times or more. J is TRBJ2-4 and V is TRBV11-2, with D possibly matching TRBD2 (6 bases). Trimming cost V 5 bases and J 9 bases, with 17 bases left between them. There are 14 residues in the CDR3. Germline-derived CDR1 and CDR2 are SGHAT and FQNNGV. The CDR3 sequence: CASSPGDAGTIQYF. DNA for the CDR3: TGTGCCAGCAGCCCCGGGGATGCGGGGACCATTCAGTACTTC.

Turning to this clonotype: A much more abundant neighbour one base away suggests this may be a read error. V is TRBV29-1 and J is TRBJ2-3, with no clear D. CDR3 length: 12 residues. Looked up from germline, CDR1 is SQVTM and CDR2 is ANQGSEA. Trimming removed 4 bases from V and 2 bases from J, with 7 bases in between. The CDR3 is CSVVAATDTQYF. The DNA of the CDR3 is TGCAGCGTTGTGGCAGCCACAGATACGCAGTATTTT.

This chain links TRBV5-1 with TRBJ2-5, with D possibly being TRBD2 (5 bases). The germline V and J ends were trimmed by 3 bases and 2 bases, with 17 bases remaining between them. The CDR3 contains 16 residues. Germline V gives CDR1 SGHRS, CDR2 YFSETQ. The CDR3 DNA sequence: TGCGCCAGCAGCTCGGGCGTACGGGGTCTGCAAGAGACCCAGTACTTC. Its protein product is CASSSGVRGLQETQYF.

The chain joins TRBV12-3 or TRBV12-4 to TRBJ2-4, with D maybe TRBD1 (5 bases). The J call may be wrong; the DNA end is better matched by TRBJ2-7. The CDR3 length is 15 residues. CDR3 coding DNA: TGTGCCAGCAGTCCCCTCCAGGGAAATACTGGCGAGCAGTACTTC. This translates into CASSPLQGNTGEQYF.

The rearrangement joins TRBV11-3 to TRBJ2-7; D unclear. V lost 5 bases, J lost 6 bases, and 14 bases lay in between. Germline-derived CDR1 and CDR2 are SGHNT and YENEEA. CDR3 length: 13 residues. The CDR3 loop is CASSLGRFREQYF. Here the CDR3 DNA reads TGTGCCAGCAGCCTCGGTAGGTTCCGCGAGCAGTACTTC.

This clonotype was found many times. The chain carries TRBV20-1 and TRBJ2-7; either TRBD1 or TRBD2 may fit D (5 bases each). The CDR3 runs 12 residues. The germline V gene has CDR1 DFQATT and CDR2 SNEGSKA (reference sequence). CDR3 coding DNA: TGCAGCGCCCGGGACGGATCCTACGAGCAGTACTTC. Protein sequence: CSARDGSYEQYF.

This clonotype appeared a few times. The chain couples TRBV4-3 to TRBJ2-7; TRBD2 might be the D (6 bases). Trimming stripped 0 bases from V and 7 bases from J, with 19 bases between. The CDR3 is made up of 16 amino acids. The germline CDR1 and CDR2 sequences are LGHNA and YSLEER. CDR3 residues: CASSQDRGLGRGEQYF. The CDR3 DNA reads TGCGCCAGCAGCCAAGATCGGGGACTGGGCCGGGGGGAGCAGTACTTC.

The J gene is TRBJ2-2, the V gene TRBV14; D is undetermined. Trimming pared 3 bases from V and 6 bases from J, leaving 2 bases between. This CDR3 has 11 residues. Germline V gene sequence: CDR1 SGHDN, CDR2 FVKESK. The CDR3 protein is CASSQPGELFF. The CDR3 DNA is TGTGCCAGCAGCCAGCCCGGGGAGCTGTTTTTT.

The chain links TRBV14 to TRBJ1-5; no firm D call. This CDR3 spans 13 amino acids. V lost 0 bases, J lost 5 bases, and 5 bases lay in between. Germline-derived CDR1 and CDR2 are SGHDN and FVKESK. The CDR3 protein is CASSQDGDQPQHF. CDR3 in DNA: TGTGCCAGCAGCCAAGATGGGGATCAGCCCCAGCATTTT.

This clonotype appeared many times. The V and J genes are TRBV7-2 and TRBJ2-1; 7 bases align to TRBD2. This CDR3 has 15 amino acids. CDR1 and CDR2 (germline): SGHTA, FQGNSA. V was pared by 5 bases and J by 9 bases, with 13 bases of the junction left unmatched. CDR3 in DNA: TGTGCCAGCAGCCCCGAGTGGGGGGGTAGTGGTGAGCAGTTCTTC. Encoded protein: CASSPEWGGSGEQFF.

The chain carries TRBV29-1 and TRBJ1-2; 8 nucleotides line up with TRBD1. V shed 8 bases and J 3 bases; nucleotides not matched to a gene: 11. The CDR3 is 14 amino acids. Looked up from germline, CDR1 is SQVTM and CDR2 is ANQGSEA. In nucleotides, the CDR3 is TGCAGCATCTTGGACAGGGAAGGGCACTATGGCTACACCTTC. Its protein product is CSILDREGHYGYTF.

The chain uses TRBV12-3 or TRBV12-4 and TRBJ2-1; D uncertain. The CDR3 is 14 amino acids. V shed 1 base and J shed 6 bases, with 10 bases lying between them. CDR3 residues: CASSLVVAGNEQFF. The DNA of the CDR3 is TGTGCCAGCAGTTTAGTAGTGGCAGGCAATGAGCAGTTCTTC.

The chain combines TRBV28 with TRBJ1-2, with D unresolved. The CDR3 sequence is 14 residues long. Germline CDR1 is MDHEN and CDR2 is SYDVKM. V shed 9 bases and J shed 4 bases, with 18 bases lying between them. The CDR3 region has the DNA TGTGCCAGTTCAACGGAGGGTTCCCTCTATGGCTACACCTTC. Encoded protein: CASSTEGSLYGYTF.

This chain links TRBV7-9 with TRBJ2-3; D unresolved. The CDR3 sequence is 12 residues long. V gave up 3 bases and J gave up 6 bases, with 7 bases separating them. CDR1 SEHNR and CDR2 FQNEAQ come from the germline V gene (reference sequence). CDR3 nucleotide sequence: TGTGCCAGCAGCTTTAGTGACGATACGCAGTATTTT. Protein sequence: CASSFSDDTQYF.

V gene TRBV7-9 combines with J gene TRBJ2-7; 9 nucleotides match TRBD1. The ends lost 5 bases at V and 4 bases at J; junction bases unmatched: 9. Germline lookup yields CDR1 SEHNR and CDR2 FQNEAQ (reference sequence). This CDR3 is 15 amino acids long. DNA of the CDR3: TGTGCCAGCAGCGGGGGGACAGGGAAGACATACGAGCAGTACTTC. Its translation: CASSGGTGKTYEQYF.

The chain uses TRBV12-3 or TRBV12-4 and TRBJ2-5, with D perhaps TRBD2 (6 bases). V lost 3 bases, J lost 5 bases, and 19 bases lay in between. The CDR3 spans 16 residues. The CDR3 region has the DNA TGTGCCAGCAGTTTCTACCTTGGAGGGGTAGGGGAGACCCAGTACTTC. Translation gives CASSFYLGGVGETQYF.

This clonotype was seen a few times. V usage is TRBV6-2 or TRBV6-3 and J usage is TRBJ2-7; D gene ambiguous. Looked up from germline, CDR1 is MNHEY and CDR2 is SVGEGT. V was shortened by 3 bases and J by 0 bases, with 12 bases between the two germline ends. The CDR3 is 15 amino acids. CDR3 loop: CASSYYDGNSYEQYF. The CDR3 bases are TGTGCCAGCAGTTATTATGACGGAAACTCCTACGAGCAGTACTTC.

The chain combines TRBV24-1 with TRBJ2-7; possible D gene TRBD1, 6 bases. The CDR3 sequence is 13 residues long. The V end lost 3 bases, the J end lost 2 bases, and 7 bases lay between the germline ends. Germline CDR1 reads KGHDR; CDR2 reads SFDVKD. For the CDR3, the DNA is TGTGCCACCAGTGATGACAGGACCTACGAGCAGTACTTC. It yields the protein CATSDDRTYEQYF.

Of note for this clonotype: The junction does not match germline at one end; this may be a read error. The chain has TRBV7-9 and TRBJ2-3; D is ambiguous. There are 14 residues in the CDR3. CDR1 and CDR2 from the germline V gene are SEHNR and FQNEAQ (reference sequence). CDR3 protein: CTSSLDARPDTQYF. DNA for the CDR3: TGTACCAGCAGCTTAGACGCTCGACCGGATACGCAGTATTTT.